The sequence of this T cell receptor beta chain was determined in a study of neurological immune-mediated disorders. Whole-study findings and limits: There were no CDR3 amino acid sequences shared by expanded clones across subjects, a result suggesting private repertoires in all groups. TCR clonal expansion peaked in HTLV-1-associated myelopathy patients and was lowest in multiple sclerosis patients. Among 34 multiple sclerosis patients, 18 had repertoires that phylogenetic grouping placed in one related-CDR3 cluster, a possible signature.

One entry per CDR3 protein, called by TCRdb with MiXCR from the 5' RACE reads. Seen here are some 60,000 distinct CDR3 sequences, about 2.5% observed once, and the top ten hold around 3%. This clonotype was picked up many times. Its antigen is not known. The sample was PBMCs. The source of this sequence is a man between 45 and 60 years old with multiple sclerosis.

The CDR3 here is CASSVTSGGSTDTQYF. The CDR3 DNA sequence: TGTGCCAGCAGCGTGACTAGCGGGGGAAGCACAGATACGCAGTATTTT. The genes are TRBV7-6 and TRBJ2-3; TRBD2 matches at 12 bases. CDR3 length equals 16 residues. In germline, CDR1 is SGHVS, CDR2 FNYEAQ. V dropped 5 bases and J dropped 0; count of bases not matched to a gene: 3.